The next 27 T cell receptor beta chains were all read from a single sample in a study of T cells in localized non-small cell lung cancer. Method: immunoSEQ multiplex PCR; TCRdb's copy keeps in-frame clones and lacks some. This sample has roughly 2,700 clones, with around 30% found just once. Source: lung tumor tissue, taken before any cancer treatment. The source of these receptors is a female donor of 60 years or more with stage II squamous cell lung carcinoma.

The V gene is TRBV9, the J gene TRBJ1-2; 7 bases line up with TRBD1. The CDR3 sequence is 14 residues long. The germline gives CDR1 SGDLS, CDR2 YYNGEE. The junction had 3 bases not matched to a gene; V was cut back by 0 bases and J by 4 bases. The CDR3 here is CASSVDAGGYGYTF. CDR3 bases: TGTGCCAGCAGCGTAGACGCAGGGGGCTATGGCTACACCTTC.

Judged by abundance, this clone is hyperexpanded. This sample includes further DNA sequences coding for the same CDR3. This chain joins TRBV9 and TRBJ2-7, with 8 bases fitting TRBD1. Germline assignment: CDR1 SGDLS and CDR2 YYNGEE. V was clipped by 2 bases and J by 2 bases; unmatched bases: 3. This CDR3 is 14 amino acids long. As DNA, the CDR3 is TGTGCCAGCAGCGTTGGACAGGGTACCTACGAGCAGTACTTC. This sequence encodes CASSVGQGTYEQYF.

As regards this clone: The DNA holds an ambiguous or unread base, and X denotes its residue. The genes are TRBV6-1 and TRBJ1-2; no clear D gene. CDR3 length equals 15 residues. Trimming shortened V by 1 base and J by 7 bases, and 16 bases separated the two germline ends. Germline CDR1 is MNHNS and CDR2 is SASEGT. The CDR3 here is CASSEVQXAIAGYTF. The CDR3 bases are TGTGCCAGCAGTGAAGTTCAGGRGGCCATCGCTGGCTACACCTTC.

Relative to its sample, this clone is medium-sized (0.01 to 0.1%). This chain connects TRBV6-8 to TRBJ1-5; D may be TRBD1 (6 bases). From germline, CDR1 is MNHGY and CDR2 SAAAGT. The V end lost 6 bases, the J end lost 3 bases, and 12 bases lay between the germline ends. This CDR3 region has 14 residues. The CDR3: CASSQDSPNQPQHF. The CDR3 coding sequence is TGTGCCAGCAGCCAGGACAGCCCCAATCAGCCCCAGCATTTT.

This clone was observed a handful of times. This rearrangement joins TRBV15 to TRBJ2-2; D is undetermined. Germline values: CDR1 LNHNV, CDR2 YYDKDF (reference sequence). This CDR3 contains 17 residues. Trimming pared 4 bases from V and 7 bases from J, leaving 22 bases between. The CDR3 region has the DNA TGTGCCACCAGCAAATCCATTATTCGAAAGGTCGGCGGGGAGCTGTTTTTT. Protein: CATSKSIIRKVGGELFF.

V usage is TRBV6-8 and J usage is TRBJ2-4, with 10 bases aligning to TRBD1. The CDR3 is made up of 16 amino acids. The V and J ends lost 4 bases and 3 bases, in that order; junction bases with no gene match: 6. Per germline, CDR1 MNHGY and CDR2 SAAAGT. CDR3 protein: CASSSPGQGGKNIQYF. CDR3 bases: TGTGCCAGCAGTTCCCCCGGACAGGGGGGCAAAAACATTCAGTACTTC.

Only a few counts were recorded for this clone. The chain combines TRBV6-8 with TRBJ2-7, with TRBD1 matching over 11 bases. J was trimmed by 2 bases and V by 5 bases; bases with no gene match: 5. The length of the CDR3 is 15 residues. Germline values: CDR1 MNHGY, CDR2 SAAAGT. The CDR3 bases are TGTGCCAGCAGTCTGGGGACAGGGGGGACCTACGAGCAGTACTTC. Residues: CASSLGTGGTYEQYF.

This clone counts as medium-sized (0.01 to 0.1%). The chain recombines TRBV11-3 with TRBJ1-5; 9 bases match TRBD1. With V trimmed by 5 bases and J by 3 bases, 5 bases remained unmatched. In germline, CDR1 is SGHNT, CDR2 YENEEA. The CDR3 is 15 residues long. The DNA for the CDR3 is TGTGCCAGCAGCCCGGGGACAGGGTTCAATCAGCCCCAGCATTTT. Translating it yields CASSPGTGFNQPQHF.

The gene calls are TRBV28 and TRBJ2-3; the D call may be TRBD1 or TRBD2 (6 bases each). CDR1 and CDR2 (germline): MDHEN, SYDVKM. Trimming shortened V by 3 bases and J by 4 bases, and 11 bases separated the two germline ends. This CDR3 region has 14 residues. The CDR3 loop is CASSFAGEADTQYF. The CDR3 nucleotides read TGTGCCAGCAGTTTCGCAGGGGAGGCAGATACGCAGTATTTT.

This clone was seen only a few times. The V call is TRBV19, the J call TRBJ2-7; 8 bases align to TRBD1. The CDR3 is 16 amino acids. J lost 0 bases, V lost 6 bases, and 10 bases had no gene match. Germline V gene sequence: CDR1 LNHDA, CDR2 SQIVND (reference sequence). DNA for the CDR3: TGTGCCAGTAGCAACAGGGGGAGGATGTTCTCCTACGAGCAGTACTTC. It yields the protein CASSNRGRMFSYEQYF.

This chain uses TRBV29-1 with TRBJ1-5, with no clear D. Germline V CDR1 and CDR2: SQVTM, ANQGSEA. V dropped 5 bases and J dropped 3 bases, with 17 bases sitting between them. The CDR3 loop spans 15 amino acids. CDR3 DNA: TGCAGCGTTCAAGTGAGTAGCGGGAACAATCAGCCCCAGCATTTT. Translating it yields CSVQVSSGNNQPQHF.

This chain connects TRBV19 to TRBJ2-2; 9 bases fit TRBD2. Per germline, CDR1 LNHDA and CDR2 SQIVND (reference sequence). Losses at the gene ends were 9 bases for V and 5 bases for J; bases not matched to a gene: 7. This CDR3 spans 14 amino acids. The CDR3 here is CASLSGGRTGELFF. CDR3 bases: TGTGCCAGCCTGAGCGGGGGGCGTACCGGGGAGCTGTTTTTT. Full variable domain (remainder filled in from reference TRBV19 and TRBJ2-2): DGGITQSPKYLFRKEGQNVTLSCEQNLNHDAMYWYRQDPGQGLRLIYYSQIVNDFQKGDIAEGYSVSREKKESFPLTVTSAQKNPTAFYLCASLSGGRTGELFFGEGSRLTVL.

This rearrangement joins TRBV14 to TRBJ1-1, with 7 positions matching TRBD1. The germline V gene encodes CDR1 SGHDN and CDR2 FVKESK. V trimming: 5 bases; J trimming: 0 bases; junction bases outside the gene matches: 9. CDR3 size: 16 residues. Here the CDR3 reads CASSSSRQGLNTEAFF. CDR3 nucleotide sequence: TGTGCCAGCAGCTCTAGTCGACAGGGACTGAACACTGAAGCTTTCTTT.

The chain has TRBV6-8 and TRBJ1-1; D remains unclear. CDR1 MNHGY and CDR2 SAAAGT come from the germline V gene. The CDR3 is made up of 14 amino acids. Trimming stripped 5 bases from V and 1 base from J, with 11 bases between. CDR3 DNA: TGTGCCAGCAGTGATCGGCCGGGGAACACTGAAGCTTTCTTT. Protein product: CASSDRPGNTEAFF.

The chain recombines TRBV18 with TRBJ1-2; no definite D call. The CDR3 contains 15 residues. Germline CDR1 reads KGHSH; CDR2 reads LQKENI. V lost 5 bases and J lost 0, with 13 bases in between. The CDR3 spells CASSEDVLANYGYTF. CDR3 sequence (DNA): TGTGCCAGCTCAGAGGACGTCCTAGCTAACTATGGCTACACCTTC. Full variable domain (remainder filled in from reference TRBV18 and TRBJ1-2): NAGVMQNPRHLVRRRGQEARLRCSPMKGHSHVYWYRQLPEEGLKFMVYLQKENIIDESGMPKERFSAEFPKEGPSILRIQQVVRGDSAAYFCASSEDVLANYGYTFGSGTRLTVV.

The J gene is TRBJ2-7, the V gene TRBV10-2; 12 bases are a match to TRBD2. In germline, CDR1 is WSHSY, CDR2 SAAADI. J was trimmed by 1 base and V by 4 bases; bases with no gene match: 2. The CDR3 sequence is 15 residues long. The DNA of the CDR3 is TGCGCCAGCAGTGGGACTAGCGGGGAGTCCTACGAGCAGTACTTC. It encodes CASSGTSGESYEQYF.

V gene TRBV15 combines with J gene TRBJ1-2; 8 positions match TRBD1. CDR3 length: 17 residues. CDR1 and CDR2 (germline): LNHNV, YYDKDF (reference sequence). The V and J ends lost 4 bases and 1 base, in that order; junction bases with no gene match: 11. The CDR3 bases are TGTGCCACCAGCAAAAGCCTTACAGGGGGAAGTAACTATGGCTACACCTTC. As protein: CATSKSLTGGSNYGYTF.

There are a few counts of this clone. J is TRBJ1-6 and V is TRBV6-8, with unresolved D. Per the germline V gene, CDR1 is MNHGY and CDR2 is SAAAGT. The CDR3 spans 16 residues. V was clipped by 5 bases and J by 0 bases, with 11 bases between them. For the CDR3, the DNA is TGTGCCAGCAGTCAGACGGCGAGCTCCTATAATTCACCCCTCCACTTT. It encodes CASSQTASSYNSPLHF.

The V call is TRBV18, the J call TRBJ1-3; D not certain. The CDR3 has 12 amino acids. From germline, CDR1 is KGHSH and CDR2 LQKENI. V gave up 0 bases and J gave up 3 bases, with 0 bases separating them. The DNA for the CDR3 is TGTGCCAGCTCACCACCTGGAAACACCATATATTTT. The encoded protein is CASSPPGNTIYF.

This clone rates as medium-sized. The chain joins TRBV11-3 to TRBJ2-2; weak D call: TRBD2 (6 bases). The V end was cut by 7 bases, the J end by 5 bases, with 20 bases between. The length of the CDR3 is 16 residues. Germline V gene lookup returns CDR1 SGHNT and CDR2 YENEEA. The CDR3, as DNA: TGTGCCAGCATCCTTTCGCCGGGACTTAGAACCGGGGAGCTGTTTTTT. Translation gives CASILSPGLRTGELFF.

This clone has just a few counts. This chain uses TRBV19 with TRBJ1-5; the D gene is possibly TRBD1 (5 bases). The CDR3 loop spans 15 amino acids. The V gene's germline CDR1 is LNHDA and CDR2 SQIVND (reference sequence). The V gene lost 8 bases and the J gene lost 5 bases, with 19 bases spanning the gap. Here the CDR3 DNA reads TGTGCCAGTTACCATAGTGGTGAGGGGTATCAGCCCCAGCATTTT. Its protein product is CASYHSGEGYQPQHF.

The count of this clone is one. This chain uses TRBV28 with TRBJ1-2; a weak D match, TRBD1 (6 bases). From germline, CDR1 is MDHEN and CDR2 SYDVKM. V lost 3 bases, J lost 7 bases, and 9 bases lay in between. CDR3 length: 12 residues. This CDR3 is CASSLGGGGYTF. The CDR3 DNA reads as TGTGCCAGCAGTTTGGGGGGCGGTGGCTACACCTTC.

V and J are TRBV7-7 and TRBJ2-1, with 14 bases matching TRBD2. The CDR3 consists of 18 residues. Losses at the gene ends were 2 bases for V and 9 bases for J; bases not matched to a gene: 12. Per the germline V gene, CDR1 is SSHAT and CDR2 is FNYEAQ (reference sequence). Here the CDR3 DNA reads TGTGCCAGCAGCTTAATCCCGGGACTAGCGGGGGTCACCGGTGAGCAGTTCTTC. Protein product: CASSLIPGLAGVTGEQFF.

V gene TRBV19 combines with J gene TRBJ1-3; D unresolved. Trimming shortened V by 4 bases and J by 4 bases, and 11 bases separated the two germline ends. The CDR3 length is 14 residues. The germline gives CDR1 LNHDA, CDR2 SQIVND (reference sequence). The CDR3 region has the DNA TGTGCCAGTAGTACCGTCGTCTCCGGAAACACCATATATTTT. Its translation: CASSTVVSGNTIYF.

By frequency in the sample, this clone is medium-sized. This chain links TRBV11-3 with TRBJ2-2; perhaps D is TRBD1 or TRBD2 (5 bases each). Germline CDR1 is SGHNT and CDR2 is YENEEA. Trimming took 2 bases from V and 3 from J, leaving 16 bases between them. The CDR3 covers 17 residues. The CDR3 region has the DNA TGTGCCAGCAGCTTAATGGGGGATGGCCGAGACACCGGGGAGCTGTTTTTT. This gives the protein CASSLMGDGRDTGELFF. The whole variable domain, remainder taken from reference TRBV11-3 and TRBJ2-2, is EAGVVQSPRYKIIEKKQPVAFWCNPISGHNTLYWYLQNLGQGPELLIRYENEEAVDDSQLPKDRFSAERLKGVDSTLKIQPAELGDSAVYLCASSLMGDGRDTGELFFGEGSRLTVL.

The chain is built from TRBV19 and TRBJ1-1, with unresolved D. Looked up from germline, CDR1 is LNHDA and CDR2 is SQIVND (reference sequence). V was shortened by 7 bases and J by 0 bases, with 12 bases between the two germline ends. The CDR3 loop spans 14 amino acids. CDR3: CASTIPDVNTEAFF. The CDR3 DNA follows: TGTGCCAGTACCATTCCGGACGTGAACACTGAAGCTTTCTTT.

This chain uses TRBV18 with TRBJ2-5; weak D call: TRBD1 (6 bases). Germline CDR1 is KGHSH and CDR2 is LQKENI. The CDR3 has 14 amino acids. Trimming removed 0 bases at V and 5 bases at J, with 10 bases between. The CDR3 sequence: CASSPPNRAETQYF. CDR3 coding DNA: TGTGCCAGCTCACCACCGAACAGGGCGGAGACCCAGTACTTC. Complete variable domain (other parts from reference TRBV18 and TRBJ2-5): NAGVMQNPRHLVRRRGQEARLRCSPMKGHSHVYWYRQLPEEGLKFMVYLQKENIIDESGMPKERFSAEFPKEGPSILRIQQVVRGDSAAYFCASSPPNRAETQYFGPGTRLLVL.